The T cell receptor beta chain under discussion was sequenced for a study of T cells expressing NK-cell markers. Study-wide context: Obtained from sorted CD3+CD56+NKG2C+, CD3+CD56+NKG2C- and CD3+CD56-NKG2C+ T cells were the TCR beta repertoires. The study sequenced eight donors, seven HCMV-seropositive and one seronegative. Findings and limits, study-wide: Dominant NKG2C+ clonotypes were found to form about 1.0-7.0% of CD8+ T cells in about six donors.

The authors generated TCR beta cDNA through 5'RACE template switching with UMIs. TCRdb re-called the 5' RACE reads and catalogs CDR3 proteins one per entry, DNA excluded. The repertoire table contains roughly 300,000 distinct CDR3 sequences. The CDR3 has 13 residues. Germline V gene lookup returns CDR1 SGHRS and CDR2 YFSETQ. Turning to this clonotype: The antigen remains undetermined.

V gene TRBV5-1 combines with J gene TRBJ2-1; the TRBD2 assignment by TCRdb is unverifiable without DNA. Sequencing input: blood T cells: a sorted CD56 or NKG2C T cell subset, CD4+ or CD8+ T cells, or bulk PBMC T cells (not recorded which). The receptor was derived from a woman aged 18 to 69 in good health. The CDR3 protein is CASSVGLAGEVFF.